These 18 T cell receptor beta chains were all obtained from the same sample, sequenced in a study of T cell changes during pregnancy in multiple sclerosis. The assay was immunoSEQ multiplex PCR, and TCRdb's table has in-frame clones only and misses some. The sample includes 69,000 or so clones, 91% seen only once; the top ten take about 0.31%. The starting material was CD4+ T cells from peripheral blood mononuclear cells, obtained in the third trimester of pregnancy. These TCRs come from a female donor in good health, enrolled as a control in a pregnancy study.

The J gene is TRBJ1-5, the V gene TRBV7-2; D might be TRBD1 (5 bases). The CDR3 extends over 15 amino acids. Germline loops: CDR1 SGHTA, CDR2 FQGNSA. V gave up 5 bases and J gave up 0 bases, with 11 bases separating them. The CDR3 region is CASSRQSYSNQPQHF. The CDR3 region has the DNA TGTGCCAGCAGCCGACAGTCTTATAGCAATCAGCCCCAGCATTTT.

V gene TRBV5-4 combines with J gene TRBJ2-3; 7 bases line up with TRBD2. This CDR3 is 17 amino acids long. Unmatched junction bases numbered 13, after V lost 4 bases and J lost 2 bases. Per germline, CDR1 SGHNT and CDR2 YYREEE (reference sequence). DNA for the CDR3: TGTGCCAGCAGCCTGTGGGGAGGAGCGGGAAACACAGATACGCAGTATTTT. This gives the protein CASSLWGGAGNTDTQYF.

V usage is TRBV15 and J usage is TRBJ2-7; tentative D call: TRBD1 (7 bases). This CDR3 spans 15 amino acids. CDR1 and CDR2 (germline): LNHNV, YYDKDF (reference sequence). Trimming removed 1 base from V and 1 base from J, with 11 bases in between. The CDR3 region has the DNA TGTGCCACCAGCAGAGGACAGGGAGGTTCCTACGAGCAGTACTTC. Encoded protein: CATSRGQGGSYEQYF.

The chain is built from TRBV4-3 and TRBJ2-1; TRBD2 matches 7 bases. Germline CDR1 and CDR2: LGHNA and YSLEER. The CDR3 is 18 residues long. V was clipped by 0 bases and J by 0 bases; unmatched bases: 8. CDR3 nucleotide sequence: TGCGCCAGCAGCCAAGAACCCGTGGGGGGGAGCTCCTACAATGAGCAGTTCTTC. This sequence encodes CASSQEPVGGSSYNEQFF.

V is TRBV6-6 and J is TRBJ2-1, with 10 bases identical to TRBD1. Trimming removed 6 bases from V and 5 bases from J; junction bases left unmatched: 7. Germline CDR1 MNHNY, CDR2 SVGAGI (reference sequence). The CDR3 spans 15 residues. Here the CDR3 reads CASRGTGDPHNEQFF. In nucleotides, the CDR3 is TGTGCCAGCAGGGGGACAGGGGACCCTCACAATGAGCAGTTCTTC.

The chain couples TRBV7-2 to TRBJ1-1, with TRBD1 identical over 7 bases. Germline-derived CDR1 and CDR2 are SGHTA and FQGNSA. Trimming cost V 10 bases and J 4 bases; bases outside gene matches: 9. CDR3 length: 13 amino acids. Here the CDR3 reads CATRGREITEAFF. DNA of the CDR3: TGTGCCACTAGGGGGCGGGAAATCACTGAAGCTTTCTTT.

This clone is a singleton in its sample. The chain recombines TRBV28 with TRBJ2-3, with D uncertain. The V gene's germline CDR1 is MDHEN and CDR2 SYDVKM. V lost 5 bases and J 2 bases, leaving 8 bases between the germline ends. The CDR3 is 13 amino acids. The CDR3 DNA reads TGTGCCAGCAGTCCCCCGGTCACAGATACGCAGTATTTT. It translates to CASSPPVTDTQYF.

The genes are TRBV7-3 and TRBJ2-2, with 11 bases fitting TRBD2. CDR3 size: 15 residues. Germline-derived CDR1 and CDR2 are SGHTA and FQGTGA. The ends lost 6 bases at V and 4 bases at J; junction bases unmatched: 4. CDR3 nucleotide sequence: TGTGCCAGCAGATTAGCGGGGGGGCCCACCGGGGAGCTGTTTTTT. It translates to CASRLAGGPTGELFF.

The chain carries TRBV7-3 and TRBJ1-4, with 8 nucleotides matching TRBD1. Germline assignment: CDR1 SGHTA and CDR2 FQGTGA. The trim removed 5 bases at V and 7 bases at J, leaving 9 bases unmatched. The CDR3 is 15 residues long. CDR3 DNA sequence: TGTGCCAGCAGCCCGGGGACAGGCAGGAGTGAAAAACTGTTTTTT. Protein sequence: CASSPGTGRSEKLFF.

The V and J genes are TRBV7-9 and TRBJ1-4, with 7 positions matching TRBD1. From germline, CDR1 is SEHNR and CDR2 FQNEAQ (reference sequence). V lost 1 base to trimming and J lost 7 bases; unmatched junction nucleotides: 9. The CDR3 is 16 residues long. In nucleotides, the CDR3 is TGTGCCAGCAGCTTAGGGGACAGAGGTCCGAGTGAAAAACTGTTTTTT. Protein product: CASSLGDRGPSEKLFF.

The J gene is TRBJ2-2, the V gene TRBV11-3; 9 nucleotides agree with TRBD1. Germline values: CDR1 SGHNT, CDR2 YENEEA. V shed 5 bases, J shed 7 bases, and the junction held 8 bases outside the gene matches. CDR3 size: 15 residues. The CDR3 sequence is CASSPRDREVGELFF. In DNA form, the CDR3 reads TGTGCCAGCAGCCCACGGGACAGGGAGGTCGGGGAGCTGTTTTTT.

V and J are TRBV6-6 and TRBJ1-6; weak D call: TRBD1 (5 bases). V dropped 0 bases and J dropped 14 bases, with 8 bases sitting between them. This CDR3 comprises 12 residues. CDR1 MNHNY and CDR2 SVGAGI come from the germline V gene (reference sequence). This chain's CDR3 is CASSYSGGALHF. The CDR3 DNA is TGTGCCAGCAGTTACTCGGGGGGAGCCCTCCACTTT.

CDR3 residues: CASSLGDRGAYEQYF. CDR3 nucleotide sequence: TGTGCCAGCAGCTTGGGGGACAGGGGCGCCTACGAGCAGTACTTC. The genes are TRBV5-5 and TRBJ2-7; 10 bases match TRBD1. CDR1 and CDR2 from the germline V gene are SGHKS and YYEKEE (reference sequence). CDR3 length: 15 residues. Trimming cost V 0 bases and J 2 bases; bases outside gene matches: 2.

This clone was observed once. The chain employs TRBV7-2 and TRBJ2-7, with D perhaps matching TRBD2 (5 bases). Germline loops: CDR1 SGHTA, CDR2 FQGNSA. V lost 5 bases to trimming and J lost 0 bases, with 11 bases between them. The CDR3 contains 14 residues. The CDR3 DNA reads as TGTGCCAGCAGCCAAAGCGGCTACTCCTACGAGCAGTACTTC. This sequence encodes CASSQSGYSYEQYF.

The chain uses TRBV6-6 and TRBJ1-1, with TRBD1 matching 9 bases. The CDR3 has 13 amino acids. Trimming removed 11 bases from V and 3 bases from J; junction bases left unmatched: 7. Germline CDR1 is MNHNY and CDR2 is SVGAGI (reference sequence). The CDR3 reads CAGRDRVDTEAFF. The CDR3 DNA reads TGTGCCGGTCGGGACAGGGTGGACACTGAAGCTTTCTTT.

The V and J genes are TRBV7-8 and TRBJ2-1; the D gene is possibly TRBD1 (5 bases). The CDR3 covers 14 residues. Trimming shortened V by 1 base and J by 3 bases, and 7 bases separated the two germline ends. Germline V CDR1 and CDR2: SGHVS, FQNEAQ. The CDR3 reads CASSLGTNYNEQFF. Written as DNA, the CDR3 is TGTGCCAGCAGCTTAGGGACAAACTACAATGAGCAGTTCTTC.

The gene calls are TRBV19 and TRBJ1-4, with 8 positions matching TRBD1. The CDR3 sequence is 14 residues long. Germline V gene lookup returns CDR1 LNHDA and CDR2 SQIVND (reference sequence). Trimming cost V 7 bases and J 8 bases; bases outside gene matches: 9. CDR3: CASNGQGGREKLFF. The CDR3 nucleotides read TGTGCCAGTAACGGACAGGGCGGAAGGGAAAAACTGTTTTTT.

The chain couples TRBV4-1 to TRBJ2-2; 7 nucleotides align to TRBD1. The CDR3 covers 15 residues. Germline values: CDR1 MGHRA, CDR2 YSYEKL. V was pared by 4 bases and J by 0 bases, with 2 bases of the junction left unmatched. In DNA, the CDR3 is TGCGCCAGCAGCCGGGACAGTACGAACACCGGGGAGCTGTTTTTT. It codes for CASSRDSTNTGELFF.